The 8 T cell receptor beta chains in this list originate from one sample, sequenced in a study of lymphopenia after photon versus proton radiotherapy. The table came from immunoSEQ multiplex PCR; TCRdb's copy has only in-frame clones and leaves some out. This table holds more than 80,000 clones, around 83% found once. This sample comprised peripheral blood, obtained from a patient treated with proton-based radiotherapy. Source of these receptors: a man aged 55 to 69 with pancreatic cancer.

The rearrangement joins TRBV19 to TRBJ2-5, with unresolved D. Germline V gene data show CDR1 as LNHDA and CDR2 as SQIVND (reference sequence). V shed 5 bases and J shed 5 bases, with 15 bases lying between them. The CDR3 covers 14 residues. CDR3 protein: CASSLRQSVETQYF. CDR3 in DNA: TGTGCCAGTAGTCTAAGGCAGAGCGTTGAGACCCAGTACTTC.

The CDR3 loop is CASSSGTSAYEQYF. The CDR3 DNA reads TGTGCCAGCAGCTCCGGGACTAGCGCCTACGAGCAGTACTTC. This chain links TRBV4-2 with TRBJ2-7; 10 nucleotides line up with TRBD2. This CDR3 is 14 amino acids long. With 5 bases clipped from V and 2 bases from J, the junction kept 3 bases outside the gene matches. Per germline, CDR1 LGHNA and CDR2 YNFKEQ.

The chain has TRBV19 and TRBJ2-7, with 10 positions matching TRBD1. Unmatched junction bases numbered 5, after V lost 6 bases and J lost 0 bases. The CDR3 runs to 15 residues. CDR1 and CDR2 (germline): LNHDA, SQIVND (reference sequence). For the CDR3, the DNA is TGTGCCAGTAGAACCGGGACAGGGGTCTCCTACGAGCAGTACTTC. This sequence encodes CASRTGTGVSYEQYF.

Note on this clone: A junction end diverges from the germline sequence, so it may reflect a read error. CDR3 protein: CASSEAESGRAADTQYF. CDR3 DNA sequence: TGTGCCAGCAGCGAAGCGGAAAGCGGGAGGGCTGCAGATACGCAGTATTTT. V and J are TRBV2 and TRBJ2-3; 10 bases agree with TRBD2. CDR3 length: 17 residues. From germline, CDR1 is SNHLY and CDR2 FYNNEI. Full variable domain (missing parts from reference TRBV2 and TRBJ2-3): EPEVTQTPSHQVTQMGQEVILRCVPISNHLYFYWYRQILGQKVEFLVSFYNNEISEKSEIFDDQFSVERPDGSNFTLKIRSTKLEDSAMYFCASSEAESGRAADTQYFGPGTRLTVL.

The chain is built from TRBV5-6 and TRBJ2-7, with D perhaps matching TRBD2 (5 bases). This CDR3 spans 16 amino acids. Germline loops: CDR1 SGHDT, CDR2 YYEEEE. V was shortened by 3 bases and J by 2 bases, with 18 bases between the two germline ends. CDR3 amino acids: CASSSPTPNGAYEQYF. Written as DNA, the CDR3 is TGTGCCAGCAGCTCTCCGACGCCCAACGGGGCCTACGAGCAGTACTTC.

This chain links TRBV28 with TRBJ1-1; no definite D call. Germline assignment: CDR1 MDHEN and CDR2 SYDVKM. V was pared by 2 bases and J by 4 bases, with 8 bases between. This CDR3 spans 13 amino acids. CDR3 DNA sequence: TGTGCCAGCAGTTTAACGCAGCTCACTGAAGCTTTCTTT. The encoded protein is CASSLTQLTEAFF.

Concerning this clone: Sequence at one end of the junction differs from germline and may be a read error. The chain couples TRBV7-7 to TRBJ2-3; D perhaps matches TRBD2 (5 bases). The CDR3 is 15 amino acids. Germline assignment: CDR1 SSHAT and CDR2 FNYEAQ (reference sequence). The CDR3 DNA follows: TGTGCTAGCAGCTTAGGAGGCGCTACCCCAACCACGCAGTATTTT. Translated: CASSLGGATPTTQYF.

The chain is built from TRBV30 and TRBJ1-4; D unclear. This CDR3 has 14 residues. Germline V gene sequence: CDR1 GTSNPN, CDR2 SVGIG (reference sequence). Trimming cost V 4 bases and J 5 bases, with 14 bases left between them. The CDR3 here is CAWTEHTRNEKLFF. The CDR3, as DNA: TGTGCCTGGACCGAGCACACGAGGAATGAAAAACTGTTTTTT.